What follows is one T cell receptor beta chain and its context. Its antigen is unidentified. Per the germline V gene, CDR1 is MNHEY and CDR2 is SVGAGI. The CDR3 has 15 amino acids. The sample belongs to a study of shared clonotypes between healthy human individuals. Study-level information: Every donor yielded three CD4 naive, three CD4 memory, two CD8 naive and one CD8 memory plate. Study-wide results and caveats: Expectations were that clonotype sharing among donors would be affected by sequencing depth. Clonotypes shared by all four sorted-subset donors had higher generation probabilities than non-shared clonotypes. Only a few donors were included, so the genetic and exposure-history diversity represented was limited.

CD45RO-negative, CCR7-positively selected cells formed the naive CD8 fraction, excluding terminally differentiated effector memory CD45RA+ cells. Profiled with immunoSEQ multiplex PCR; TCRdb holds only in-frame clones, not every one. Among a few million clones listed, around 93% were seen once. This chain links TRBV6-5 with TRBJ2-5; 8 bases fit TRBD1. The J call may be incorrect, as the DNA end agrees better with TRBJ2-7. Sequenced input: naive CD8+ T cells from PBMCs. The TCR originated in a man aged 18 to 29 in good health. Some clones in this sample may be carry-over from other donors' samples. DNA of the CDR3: TGTGCCAGCAGTCACCGACAGGGGTCTACCTACGAGCAGTACTTC. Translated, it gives CASSHRQGSTYEQYF.